The sequence of this T cell receptor beta chain was determined in a study of cytomegalovirus exposure and HLA in healthy donors. V gave up 1 base and J gave up 6 bases; unmatched junction bases: 0. The CDR3 spans 16 residues. The V gene's germline CDR1 is LGHNA and CDR2 YNFKEQ. PCR amplification relied on 60 Vbeta primers (plus 13 Jbeta primers). The method was immunoSEQ multiplex PCR; TCRdb's version includes in-frame clones alone and lacks a portion of them. Here the sample spans about 140,000 clones, less than 80% being singletons. The sequencing input was PBMCs. The clonotype originates from a female donor in good health and CMV-seropositive. The rearrangement links TRBV4-2 to TRBJ2-2; 15 nucleotides agree with TRBD2. CDR3 region: CASSQGTSGGAGELFF. CDR3 DNA: TGTGCCAGCAGCCAAGGGACTAGCGGGGGGGCCGGGGAGCTGTTTTTT.